Below, 11 T cell receptor beta chains from the same sample are listed, as sequenced in a study of T cells in women clearing cervical HPV infection. Assay: immunoSEQ multiplex PCR; the TCRdb copy retains only in-frame clones and omits some. The data include 49,000 or so clones; the top ten clones carry roughly 36%. Input material: blood buffy coat. The receptors here all came from a woman aged 18 to 75 with a cervical HPV16 infection that either progressed to CIN3+ or cleared (not recorded which).

This CDR3 is CASSEAQGSTYGYTF. Partial CDR3 DNA: TGTGCCAGCAGTGAAGCTCAGGGGTCGACCTATGGC. This chain links TRBV6-1 with TRBJ1-2; TRBD1 is a possible D gene (6 bases). The CDR3 is cut off 3 residues early in the read; its end comes from the germline J gene. The CDR3 has 15 residues. CDR1 and CDR2 (germline): MNHNS, SASEGT. The V and J ends lost 0 bases and 4 bases respectively, with 12 bases between them.

As to this clone: Read data end 3 residues before the CDR3 end; the end is taken from the germline J gene. V gene TRBV7-2 combines with J gene TRBJ2-7; tentative D call: TRBD2 (6 bases). The V end was cut by 4 bases, the J end by 6 bases, with 16 bases between. Looked up from germline, CDR1 is SGHTA and CDR2 is FQGNSA. The CDR3 loop spans 14 amino acids. CDR3: CASSSGVRGSEQYF. The sequenced part of the CDR3 DNA is TGTGCCAGCAGCTCGGGGGTTAGGGGCAGCGAG.

Note on this clone: The sequenced fragment ends 3 residues before the CDR3 boundary, so the rest is inferred from the germline J gene. The chain is built from TRBV19 and TRBJ1-1, with 8 bases that match TRBD1. CDR3 length equals 14 residues. CDR1 and CDR2 from the germline V gene are LNHDA and SQIVND (reference sequence). CDR3 DNA, as far as it was read: TGTGCCAGTAGTGGGACAGGCGGTAGAAACATT. Translating gives CASSGTGGRNI. The complete CDR3 reads CASSGTGGRNIAFF.

A note on this clone: The CDR3 end lies 3 residues beyond the end of the read and is filled in from the germline J gene. This rearrangement joins TRBV2 to TRBJ2-1, with a weak D call TRBD2 (7 bases). The V end lost 6 bases, the J end lost 8 bases, and 11 bases lay between the germline ends. This CDR3 comprises 12 residues. CDR1 is SNHLY and CDR2 is FYNNEI in the germline V gene. CDR3: CASSEGGDEQFF. The DNA read from the CDR3 is TGTGCCAGCAGCGAGGGGGGGGATGAG. Looking up the rest from reference TRBV2 and TRBJ2-1 gives the full variable domain: EPEVTQTPSHQVTQMGQEVILRCVPISNHLYFYWYRQILGQKVEFLVSFYNNEISEKSEIFDDQFSVERPDGSNFTLKIRSTKLEDSAMYFCASSEGGDEQFFGPGTRLTVL.

In the case of this clone: The read ends 3 residues shy of where the CDR3 ends; the end is completed using the germline J gene. This chain connects TRBV5-5 to TRBJ2-2; D is possibly TRBD1 or TRBD2 (5 bases each). Germline lookup yields CDR1 SGHKS and CDR2 YYEKEE (reference sequence). The CDR3 spans 15 residues. Incomplete CDR3 DNA: TGTGCCAGCAGCCAACTCCCCGAGGGGAATTCACCG. The encoded protein is CASSQLPEGNSP. The whole CDR3 reads CASSQLPEGNSPLFF.

CDR3 bases read: TGTGCCAGCAGTGAAAACCACAGGGTCCACGAG. Translated: CASSENHRVHE. In full, the CDR3 reads CASSENHRVHEQYF. The chain recombines TRBV6-1 with TRBJ2-7, with a possible D match to TRBD1 (6 bases). The read ends 3 residues shy of where the CDR3 ends; the end is completed using the germline J gene. CDR1 is MNHNS and CDR2 is SASEGT in the germline V gene. With 2 bases removed from V and 5 bases from J, the gap between germline ends came to 13 bases. This CDR3 spans 14 amino acids.

About this clone itself: The read falls 3 residues short of the CDR3 end, and the missing part is taken from the germline J gene. J is TRBJ2-7 and V is TRBV29-1; 11 bases are shared with TRBD1. The CDR3 totals 15 residues. The V gene's germline CDR1 is SQVTM and CDR2 ANQGSEA. The trim removed 5 bases at V and 0 bases at J, leaving 6 bases unmatched. The sequenced part of the CDR3 DNA is TGCAGCGTTTGGGGACAGGGGGGTAACTCCTACGAG. It yields the protein CSVWGQGGNSYE. The complete CDR3 protein is CSVWGQGGNSYEQYF.

Remarks on this clone: The CDR3 end lies 3 residues beyond the end of the read and is filled in from the germline J gene. V gene TRBV24-1 combines with J gene TRBJ2-1, with 7 positions matching TRBD1. The CDR3 runs 15 residues. Germline CDR1 reads KGHDR; CDR2 reads SFDVKD. Trimming cost V 7 bases and J 3 bases; bases outside gene matches: 8. The CDR3 sequence is CATSPPDRDYNEQFF. CDR3 bases read: TGTGCCACCAGCCCCCCAGACAGGGACTACAATGAG.

As regards this clone: With the read ending 3 residues before the CDR3 end, the germline J gene is used to fill in that end. The V gene is TRBV5-1, the J gene TRBJ2-1; D is possibly TRBD2 (5 bases). Germline V CDR1 and CDR2: SGHRS, YFSETQ. With 2 bases removed from V and 9 bases from J, the gap between germline ends came to 18 bases. The CDR3 runs to 15 residues. Here the CDR3 reads CASSFDDQLAGEQFF. Incomplete CDR3 DNA: TGCGCCAGCAGCTTCGACGACCAGCTCGCGGGTGAG.

The sequenced CDR3 bases are TGTGCCAGCAGCGTTTCCGGGACAGGGCTGGGAAACATT. This encodes CASSVSGTGLGNI. The CDR3 as a whole reads CASSVSGTGLGNIQYF. The chain carries TRBV7-8 and TRBJ2-4; 9 nucleotides line up with TRBD1. The CDR3 end falls 3 residues outside the read, so it is completed with the germline J gene. The junction had 11 bases not matched to a gene; V was cut back by 5 bases and J by 6 bases. Germline lookup yields CDR1 SGHVS and CDR2 FQNEAQ. This CDR3 is built from 16 residues.

The CDR3 spells CASSWPPGQGAEAFF. The DNA read from the CDR3 is TGTGCCAGCAGCTGGCCTCCGGGACAGGGGGCTGAA. The chain couples TRBV5-6 to TRBJ1-1, with 11 bases lining up with TRBD1. The CDR3 extends 3 residues past the end of the read, so its final part is completed from the germline J gene. Per the germline V gene, CDR1 is SGHDT and CDR2 is YYEEEE. V was pared by 3 bases and J by 6 bases, with 7 bases of the junction left unmatched. The CDR3 spans 15 residues.